The 7 T cell receptor beta chains in this list originate from one sample, sequenced in a study of a mutant IDH1 vaccine in newly diagnosed glioma. Using immunoSEQ multiplex PCR, the repertoire was profiled, and TCRdb retains in-frame clones only, with some absent. The data contain 30,000 to 35,000 clones, 45% to 70% of them singletons. Time point denoted: week 5, during vaccination. It was 300 ug of mutant IDH1 20-mer peptide that made up each vaccine dose, given with topical imiquimod. Their antigens remain unidentified. The sample here was PBMCs, taken from a glioma patient whose treatment included an IDH1 peptide vaccine. The receptors here all came from a woman aged 18-29 years with glioma.

This clone was counted only a few times. The V gene is TRBV27, the J gene TRBJ1-1, with TRBD1 matching over 7 bases. V was pared by 6 bases and J by 6 bases, with 10 bases of the junction left unmatched. Germline-derived CDR1 and CDR2 are MNHEY and SMNVEV (reference sequence). The CDR3 consists of 14 residues. The DNA for the CDR3 is TGTGCCAGCAGCTTTGACAGGGCATCATCTGAAGCTTTCTTT. Amino acids: CASSFDRASSEAFF.

CDR3 DNA: TGTGCCAGCAAGGTTACAGATAATCAGCCCCAGCATTTT. Its translation: CASKVTDNQPQHF. The chain uses TRBV2 and TRBJ1-5, with D uncertain. Trimming took 7 bases from V and 4 from J, leaving 11 bases between them. In germline, CDR1 is SNHLY, CDR2 FYNNEI. The CDR3 runs 13 residues.

This clone was detected only once. This sequence joins TRBV5-6 and TRBJ2-1; weak D call: TRBD2 (7 bases). V lost 4 bases and J lost 4, with 24 bases in between. The CDR3 runs 18 residues. Germline-derived CDR1 and CDR2 are SGHDT and YYEEEE. CDR3 sequence: CASSKLTSRGGYYNEQFF. The CDR3 DNA sequence: TGTGCCAGCAGCAAGTTGACTAGCCGAGGGGGATATTACAATGAGCAGTTCTTC.

The gene calls are TRBV6-5 and TRBJ2-5; TRBD1 agrees at 8 bases. CDR3 length: 15 residues. The germline V gene has CDR1 MNHEY and CDR2 SVGAGI. With 6 bases clipped from V and 5 bases from J, the junction kept 11 bases outside the gene matches. The CDR3 sequence: CASSRGQGYLETQYF. CDR3 nucleotide sequence: TGTGCCAGCAGCCGAGGACAGGGTTATTTGGAGACCCAGTACTTC.

The chain carries TRBV12-5 and TRBJ1-1; D is possibly TRBD1 (5 bases). CDR3 length equals 16 residues. V was cut by 6 bases and J by 6 bases, with 23 bases left in between. Germline CDR1 LGHNT, CDR2 FRNRAP. The CDR3 bases are TGTGCTAGTGGATCCTTCCGGGGGGGTTTATTACCTGAAGCTTTCTTT. Amino acid sequence: CASGSFRGGLLPEAFF.

This rearrangement joins TRBV7-2 to TRBJ2-1; D tentatively reads TRBD1 or TRBD2 (6 bases each). This CDR3 is built from 16 residues. V lost 5 bases and J 0 bases, leaving 14 bases between the germline ends. The V gene's germline CDR1 is SGHTA and CDR2 FQGNSA. The CDR3 region is CASSLGQTSSYNEQFF. The CDR3 coding sequence is TGTGCCAGCAGCCTAGGACAGACTAGCTCCTACAATGAGCAGTTCTTC.

The chain links TRBV29-1 to TRBJ2-5, with 12 nucleotides matching TRBD2. The CDR3 is 14 amino acids. The V segment lost 4 bases and the J segment 2 bases; nucleotides outside the gene matches: 2. CDR1 SQVTM and CDR2 ANQGSEA come from the germline V gene. Written as DNA, the CDR3 is TGCAGCGTTGTAGGACTAGCGGGACAAGAGACCCAGTACTTC. This codes for CSVVGLAGQETQYF.